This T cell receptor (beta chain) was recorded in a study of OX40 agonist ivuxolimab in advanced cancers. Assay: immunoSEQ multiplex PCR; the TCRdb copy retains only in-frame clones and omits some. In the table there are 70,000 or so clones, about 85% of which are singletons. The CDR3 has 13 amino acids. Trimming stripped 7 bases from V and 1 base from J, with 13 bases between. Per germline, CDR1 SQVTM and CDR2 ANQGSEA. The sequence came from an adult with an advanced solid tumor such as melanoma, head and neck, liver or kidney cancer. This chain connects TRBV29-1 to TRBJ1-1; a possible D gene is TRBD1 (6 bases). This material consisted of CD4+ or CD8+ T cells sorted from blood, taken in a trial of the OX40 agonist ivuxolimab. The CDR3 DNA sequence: TGCAGCGCCTGGGGGGCTGCGAACACTGAAGCTTTCTTT. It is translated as CSAWGAANTEAFF.